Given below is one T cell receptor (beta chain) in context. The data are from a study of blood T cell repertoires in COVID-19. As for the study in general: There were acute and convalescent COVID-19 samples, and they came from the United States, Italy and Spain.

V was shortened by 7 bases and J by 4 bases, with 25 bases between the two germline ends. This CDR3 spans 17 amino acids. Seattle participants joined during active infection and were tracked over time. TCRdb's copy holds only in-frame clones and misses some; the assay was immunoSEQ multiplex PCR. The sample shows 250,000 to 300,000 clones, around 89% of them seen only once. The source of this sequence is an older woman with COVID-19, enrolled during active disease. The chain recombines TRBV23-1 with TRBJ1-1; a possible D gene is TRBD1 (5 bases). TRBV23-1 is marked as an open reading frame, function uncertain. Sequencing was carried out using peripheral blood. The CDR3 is CASIPPPGGLRGTEAFF. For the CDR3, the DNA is TGCGCCAGCATTCCACCCCCCGGGGGTCTTCGAGGCACTGAAGCTTTCTTT.